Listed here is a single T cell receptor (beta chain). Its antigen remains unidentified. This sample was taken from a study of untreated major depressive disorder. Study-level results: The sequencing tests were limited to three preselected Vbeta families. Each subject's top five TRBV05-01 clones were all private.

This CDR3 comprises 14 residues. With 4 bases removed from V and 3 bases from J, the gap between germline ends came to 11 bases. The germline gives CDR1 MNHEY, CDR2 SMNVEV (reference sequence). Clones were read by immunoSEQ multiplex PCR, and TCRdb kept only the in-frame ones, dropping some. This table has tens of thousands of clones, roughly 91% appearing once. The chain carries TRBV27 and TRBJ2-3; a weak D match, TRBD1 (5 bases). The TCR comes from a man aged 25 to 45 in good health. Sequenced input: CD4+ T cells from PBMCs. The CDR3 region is CASSWGGTTDTQYF. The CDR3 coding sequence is TGTGCCAGCAGTTGGGGCGGAACTACAGATACGCAGTATTTT.